The 14 T cell receptor beta chains below all came from one sample that was sequenced in a study of memory B cells and T cells in multiple sclerosis. Measured with immunoSEQ multiplex PCR; TCRdb has only the in-frame clones, and not every one. Of about 14,000 clones in the sample, more than 65% are singletons; the top ten hold approximately 2.3%. The sample consisted of memory (CD45RO+) CD4+ T cells from blood. The source is a human donor with multiple sclerosis.

This clone turned up a few times. The V call is TRBV28, the J call TRBJ2-1; D is possibly TRBD2 (6 bases). With 7 bases removed from V and 9 bases from J, the gap between germline ends came to 16 bases. Germline CDR1 is MDHEN and CDR2 is SYDVKM. This CDR3 is 13 amino acids long. The CDR3 is CASTVGTPREQFF. For the CDR3, the DNA is TGTGCCAGCACCGTCGGGACTCCTCGTGAGCAGTTCTTC.

This clone was counted a few times. The chain recombines TRBV7-6 with TRBJ1-6; D unresolved. V gave up 4 bases and J gave up 8 bases, with 9 bases separating them. CDR3 length: 13 amino acids. The V gene's germline CDR1 is SGHVS and CDR2 FNYEAQ. The CDR3 nucleotides are TGTGCCAGCAGCTCGTTTCGGGATTCACCCCTCCACTTT. Translating it yields CASSSFRDSPLHF.

The V and J genes are TRBV7-9 and TRBJ2-7; 10 nucleotides agree with TRBD1. The V segment lost 4 bases and the J segment 7 bases; nucleotides outside the gene matches: 1. The length of the CDR3 is 12 residues. The germline CDR1 and CDR2 sequences are SEHNR and FQNEAQ (reference sequence). The CDR3 DNA is TGTGCCAGCAGCTGGGGACAGGGGGAGCAGTACTTC. Translation: CASSWGQGEQYF. Full variable domain (remainder filled in from reference TRBV7-9 and TRBJ2-7): DTGVSQNPRHKITKRGQNVTFRCDPISEHNRLYWYRQTLGQGPEFLTYFQNEAQLEKSRLLSDRFSAERPKGSFSTLEIQRTEQGDSAMYLCASSWGQGEQYFGPGTRLTVT.

The rearrangement joins TRBV2 to TRBJ1-2; the D is unclear. V lost 1 base, J lost 4 bases, and 13 bases lay in between. There are 15 residues in the CDR3. CDR1 is SNHLY, CDR2 FYNNEI, per germline. CDR3 sequence: CASSEGFGSGYGYTF. The CDR3 DNA sequence: TGTGCCAGCAGTGAAGGCTTCGGATCAGGCTATGGCTACACCTTC. Based on the CDR3 plus reference TRBV2 and TRBJ1-2, the full variable domain is EPEVTQTPSHQVTQMGQEVILRCVPISNHLYFYWYRQILGQKVEFLVSFYNNEISEKSEIFDDQFSVERPDGSNFTLKIRSTKLEDSAMYFCASSEGFGSGYGYTFGSGTRLTVV.

The chain is built from TRBV25-1 and TRBJ2-5; 7 bases align to TRBD1. This CDR3 contains 15 residues. V lost 6 bases and J lost 0; bases outside the gene matches: 7. CDR1 and CDR2 from the germline V gene are MGHDK and SYGVNS. The CDR3, as DNA: TGTGCCAGCAGCACAGGGGTAATGTACCAAGAGACCCAGTACTTC. Translation: CASSTGVMYQETQYF. The full variable domain, completed using reference TRBV25-1 and TRBJ2-5, is EADIYQTPRYLVIGTGKKITLECSQTMGHDKMYWYQQDPGMELHLIHYSYGVNSTEKGDLSSESTVSRIRTEHFPLTLESARPSHTSQYLCASSTGVMYQETQYFGPGTRLLVL.

The V gene is TRBV5-4, the J gene TRBJ2-1, with TRBD2 matching over 12 bases. The CDR3 loop spans 15 amino acids. With V trimmed by 4 bases and J by 7 bases, 6 bases remained unmatched. Germline lookup yields CDR1 SGHNT and CDR2 YYREEE (reference sequence). This chain's CDR3 is CASSAGLAGRNEQFF. The CDR3 DNA is TGTGCCAGCAGCGCAGGACTAGCGGGAAGGAATGAGCAGTTCTTC.

The V gene is TRBV15, the J gene TRBJ2-3; D might be TRBD2 (6 bases). In germline, CDR1 is LNHNV, CDR2 YYDKDF (reference sequence). CDR3 length equals 16 residues. V was pared by 1 base and J by 6 bases, with 17 bases between. CDR3 protein: CATSRGRGTSADTQYF. CDR3 in DNA: TGTGCCACCAGCAGAGGACGGGGGACCTCGGCGGATACGCAGTATTTT.

The gene calls are TRBV7-2 and TRBJ1-2, with D perhaps TRBD1 (5 bases). Trimming took off 0 bases at V and 7 bases at J, with 12 bases between the two ends. The germline gives CDR1 SGHTA, CDR2 FQGNSA. The CDR3 runs to 14 residues. The CDR3 DNA reads TGTGCCAGCAGCTTAGCGCCGCAGGGAATTGGCTACACCTTC. Translating it yields CASSLAPQGIGYTF. Full variable domain (remainder filled in from reference TRBV7-2 and TRBJ1-2): GAGVSQSPSNKVTEKGKDVELRCDPISGHTALYWYRQSLGQGLEFLIYFQGNSAPDKSGLPSDRFSAERTGGSVSTLTIQRTQQEDSAVYLCASSLAPQGIGYTFGSGTRLTVV.

The table lists this clone with a few counts. A junction boundary mismatches the germline segment, possibly from a read error. Within the sample, other DNA sequences also encode this same CDR3. The gene calls are TRBV9 and TRBJ1-6, with 10 bases aligning to TRBD1. In germline, CDR1 is SGDLS, CDR2 YYNGEE. There are 15 residues in the CDR3. The CDR3 nucleotides are TGTGCCAGCAGCGCCAGACAGGGGGCGGATTCCCCCCTCCACTTT. Its protein is CASSARQGADSPLHF.

V usage is TRBV2 and J usage is TRBJ2-7, with D hard to call. The length of the CDR3 is 13 residues. The germline CDR1 and CDR2 sequences are SNHLY and FYNNEI. Trimming removed 3 bases from V and 4 bases from J, with 10 bases in between. CDR3 coding DNA: TGTGCCAGCAGTGAGAGGCCTTTATACGAGCAGTACTTC. Its translation is CASSERPLYEQYF.

V usage is TRBV6-1 and J usage is TRBJ2-5; 7 bases map to TRBD1. V shed 6 bases and J 0 bases; nucleotides not matched to a gene: 4. Germline CDR1 MNHNS, CDR2 SASEGT. The CDR3 covers 14 residues. The CDR3 region is CASSSGQYQETQYF. The CDR3 DNA sequence: TGTGCCAGCAGCTCGGGACAGTACCAAGAGACCCAGTACTTC.

This clone was found a few times. The rearrangement links TRBV14 to TRBJ1-6; no firm D call. V was clipped by 4 bases and J by 0 bases, with 16 bases between them. Germline-derived CDR1 and CDR2 are SGHDN and FVKESK. This CDR3 is 18 amino acids long. The CDR3: CASSLTANPSSYNSPLHF. The CDR3 nucleotides read TGTGCCAGCAGCCTTACAGCCAACCCCAGCTCCTATAATTCACCCCTCCACTTT. Looking up the rest from reference TRBV14 and TRBJ1-6 gives the full variable domain: EAGVTQFPSHSVIEKGQTVTLRCDPISGHDNLYWYRRVMGKEIKFLLHFVKESKQDESGMPNNRFLAERTGGTYSTLKVQPAELEDSGVYFCASSLTANPSSYNSPLHFGNGTRLTVT.

The V call is TRBV12-5, the J call TRBJ1-1; 7 nucleotides match TRBD1. The trim removed 1 base at V and 7 bases at J, leaving 15 bases unmatched. The CDR3 extends over 17 amino acids. Germline loops: CDR1 LGHNT, CDR2 FRNRAP. CDR3 nucleotides: TGTGCTAGTGGTTTGGCACCAGACAGGGCGGGTAAAGATGAAGCTTTCTTT. It translates to CASGLAPDRAGKDEAFF. Based on the CDR3 plus reference TRBV12-5 and TRBJ1-1, the full variable domain is DARVTQTPRHKVTEMGQEVTMRCQPILGHNTVFWYRQTMMQGLELLAYFRNRAPLDDSGMPKDRFSAEMPDATLATLKIQPSEPRDSAVYFCASGLAPDRAGKDEAFFGQGTRLTVV.

This clone is a singleton in its sample. V usage is TRBV30 and J usage is TRBJ2-2; possible D gene TRBD2, 5 bases. CDR3 size: 14 residues. Trimming removed 4 bases at V and 5 bases at J, with 14 bases between. CDR1 and CDR2 (germline): GTSNPN, SVGIG (reference sequence). Written as DNA, the CDR3 is TGTGCCTGGAATCGAGCGGCCTTGACCGGGGAGCTGTTTTTT. Translation: CAWNRAALTGELFF.